This entry lists 5 T cell receptor beta chains sequenced from one sample in a study of shared clonotypes between healthy human individuals. Generated by immunoSEQ multiplex PCR, the TCRdb table keeps only in-frame clones and is missing some. Here the sample spans fewer than 3 million clones, 85% to 95% being singletons. Sequenced input: naive CD4+ T cells from PBMCs. As for subset: CD45RA+ positively selected. These receptors all stem from a man aged 18 to 35 in good health. Some clones in this sample may be carry-over from other donors' samples.

The CDR3 loop is CASRGTVTDTQYF. The CDR3 DNA follows: TGTGCCAGCAGGGGGACAGTTACAGATACGCAGTATTTT. The chain combines TRBV6-1 with TRBJ2-3; 7 bases agree with TRBD1. This CDR3 has 13 amino acids. Germline-derived CDR1 and CDR2 are MNHNS and SASEGT. Trimming took 6 bases from V and 3 from J; bases not matched to a gene: 3.

This clone was recorded only once. This chain links TRBV19 with TRBJ2-2; D possibly corresponds to TRBD2 (6 bases). Trimming took off 2 bases at V and 5 bases at J, with 21 bases between the two ends. The CDR3 runs 18 residues. Germline values: CDR1 LNHDA, CDR2 SQIVND (reference sequence). The CDR3 bases are TGTGCCAGTAGTATACTCCGGACCGGGGCCGGGGGAACCGGGGAGCTGTTTTTT. It codes for CASSILRTGAGGTGELFF.

To note about this clone: This specimen includes other DNA sequences encoding the same CDR3. The chain joins TRBV6-1 to TRBJ1-1; 9 positions match TRBD1. There are 14 residues in the CDR3. The V segment lost 4 bases and the J segment 2 bases; nucleotides outside the gene matches: 2. Germline V gene lookup returns CDR1 MNHNS and CDR2 SASEGT. Here the CDR3 reads CASSATGGNTEAFF. DNA for the CDR3: TGTGCCAGCAGTGCGACAGGGGGAAACACTGAAGCTTTCTTT.

Concerning this clone itself: The sample contains more than one DNA sequence encoding this CDR3. The chain carries TRBV7-3 and TRBJ2-3, with D unresolved. The ends were cut back, 4 bases at V and 1 base at J, with 6 bases in the middle. The CDR3 spans 13 residues. The germline V gene encodes CDR1 SGHTA and CDR2 FQGTGA. The DNA for the CDR3 is TGTGCCAGCAGCTCCAGCCGCACAGATACGCAGTATTTT. Translation gives CASSSSRTDTQYF.

The CDR3 DNA reads TGTGCCAGCAGCTCCGCTAGGGGGTACAATGAGCAGTTCTTC. Its translation is CASSSARGYNEQFF. The chain carries TRBV11-3 and TRBJ2-1, with a tentative D call TRBD1 (6 bases). The CDR3 extends over 14 amino acids. Germline lookup yields CDR1 SGHNT and CDR2 YENEEA. Trimming left V 4 bases short and J 4 bases short, with 11 bases between.